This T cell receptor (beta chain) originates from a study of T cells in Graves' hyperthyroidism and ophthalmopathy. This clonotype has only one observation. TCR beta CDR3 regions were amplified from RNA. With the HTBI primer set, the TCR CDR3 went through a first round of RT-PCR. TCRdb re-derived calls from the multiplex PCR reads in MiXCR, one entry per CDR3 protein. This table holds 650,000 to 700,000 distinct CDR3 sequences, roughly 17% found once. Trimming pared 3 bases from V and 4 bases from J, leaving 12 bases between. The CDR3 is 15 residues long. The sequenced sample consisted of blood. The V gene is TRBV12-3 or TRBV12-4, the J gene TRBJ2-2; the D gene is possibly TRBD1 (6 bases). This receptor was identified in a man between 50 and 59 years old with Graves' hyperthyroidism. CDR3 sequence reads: CASSFSVGGTGELFF. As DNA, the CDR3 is TGTGCCAGCAGTTTTTCTGTAGGGGGCACCGGGGAGCTGTTTTTT.